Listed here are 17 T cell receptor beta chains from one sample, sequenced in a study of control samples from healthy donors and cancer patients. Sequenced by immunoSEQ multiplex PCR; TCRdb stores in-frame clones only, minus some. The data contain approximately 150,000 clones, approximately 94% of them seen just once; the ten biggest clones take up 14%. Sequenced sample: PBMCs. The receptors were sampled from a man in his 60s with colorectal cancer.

The CDR3 DNA reads as TGTGCCTGGGGTCCGGGCGTAACTGAAGCTTTCTTT. Translation: CAWGPGVTEAFF. The chain uses TRBV30 and TRBJ1-1; D gene uncertain. CDR1 is GTSNPN and CDR2 is SVGIG in the germline V gene (reference sequence). The CDR3 extends over 12 amino acids. Trimming took 5 bases from V and 5 from J, leaving 12 bases between them.

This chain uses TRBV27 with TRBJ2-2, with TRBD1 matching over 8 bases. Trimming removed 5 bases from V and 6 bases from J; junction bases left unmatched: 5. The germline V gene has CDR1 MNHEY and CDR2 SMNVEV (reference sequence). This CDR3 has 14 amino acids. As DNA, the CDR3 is TGTGCCAGCAGTGCCTACAGGGGGGCCGGGGAGCTGTTTTTT. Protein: CASSAYRGAGELFF.

The chain's CDR3 is CASGSQWNTEAFF. DNA of the CDR3: TGTGCTAGTGGTTCCCAGTGGAACACTGAAGCTTTCTTT. This chain uses TRBV12-5 with TRBJ1-1, with unresolved D. Looked up from germline, CDR1 is LGHNT and CDR2 is FRNRAP. The CDR3 spans 13 residues. The ends were cut back, 4 bases at V and 1 base at J, with 7 bases in the middle.

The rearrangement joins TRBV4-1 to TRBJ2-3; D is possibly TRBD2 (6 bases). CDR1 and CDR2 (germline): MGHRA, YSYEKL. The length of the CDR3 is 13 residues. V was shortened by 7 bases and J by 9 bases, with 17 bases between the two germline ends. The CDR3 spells CASTFPGEGTQYF. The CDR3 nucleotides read TGCGCCAGCACCTTTCCGGGGGAAGGGACGCAGTATTTT.

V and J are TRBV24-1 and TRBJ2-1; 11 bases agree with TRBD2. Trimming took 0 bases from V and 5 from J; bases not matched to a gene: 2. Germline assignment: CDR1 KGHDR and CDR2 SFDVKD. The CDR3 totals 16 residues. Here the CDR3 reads CATSDLSSGGHNEQFF. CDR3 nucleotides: TGTGCCACCAGTGATTTGTCTAGCGGGGGGCACAATGAGCAGTTCTTC.

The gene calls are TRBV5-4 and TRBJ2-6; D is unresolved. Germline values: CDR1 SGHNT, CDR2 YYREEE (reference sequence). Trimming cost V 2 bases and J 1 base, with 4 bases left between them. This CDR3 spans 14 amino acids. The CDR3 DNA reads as TGTGCCAGCAGCTTTGTATCTGGGGCCAACGTCCTGACTTTC. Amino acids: CASSFVSGANVLTF.

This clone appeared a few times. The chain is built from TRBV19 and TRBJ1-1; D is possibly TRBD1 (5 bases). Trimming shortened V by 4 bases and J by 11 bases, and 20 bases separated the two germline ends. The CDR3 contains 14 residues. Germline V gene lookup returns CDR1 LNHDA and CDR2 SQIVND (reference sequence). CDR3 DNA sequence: TGTGCCAGTAGTAACCGGGGCCTAACAATTGGCGCTTTCTTT. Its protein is CASSNRGLTIGAFF.

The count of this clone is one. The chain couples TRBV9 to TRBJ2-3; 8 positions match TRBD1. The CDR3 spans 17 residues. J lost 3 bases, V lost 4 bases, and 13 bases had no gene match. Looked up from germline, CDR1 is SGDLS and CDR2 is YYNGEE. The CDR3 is CASSPRRQGTGTDTQYF. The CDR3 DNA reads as TGTGCCAGCAGCCCCCGCAGACAGGGGACGGGTACAGATACGCAGTATTTT. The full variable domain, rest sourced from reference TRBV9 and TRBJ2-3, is DSGVTQTPKHLITATGQRVTLRCSPRSGDLSVYWYQQSLDQGLQFLIQYYNGEERAKGNILERFSAQQFPDLHSELNLSSLELGDSALYFCASSPRRQGTGTDTQYFGPGTRLTVL.

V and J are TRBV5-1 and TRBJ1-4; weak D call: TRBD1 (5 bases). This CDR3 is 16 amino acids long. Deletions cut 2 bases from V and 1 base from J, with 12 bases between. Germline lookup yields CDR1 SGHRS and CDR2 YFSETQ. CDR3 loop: CASSFGGVGTNEKLFF. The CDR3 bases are TGCGCCAGCAGCTTTGGAGGGGTTGGAACTAATGAAAAACTGTTTTTT.

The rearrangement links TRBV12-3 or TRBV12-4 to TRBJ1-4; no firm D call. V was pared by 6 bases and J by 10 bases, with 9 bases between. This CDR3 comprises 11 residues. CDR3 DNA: TGTGCCAGCAGGGGTGATAGAAAACTGTTTTTT. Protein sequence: CASRGDRKLFF.

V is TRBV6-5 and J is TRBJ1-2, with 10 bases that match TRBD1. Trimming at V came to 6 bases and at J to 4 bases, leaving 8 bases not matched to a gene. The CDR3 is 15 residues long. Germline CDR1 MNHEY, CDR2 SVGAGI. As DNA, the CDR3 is TGTGCCAGCAGCGGACAGGGGGTGTCGATCTATGGCTACACCTTC. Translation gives CASSGQGVSIYGYTF.

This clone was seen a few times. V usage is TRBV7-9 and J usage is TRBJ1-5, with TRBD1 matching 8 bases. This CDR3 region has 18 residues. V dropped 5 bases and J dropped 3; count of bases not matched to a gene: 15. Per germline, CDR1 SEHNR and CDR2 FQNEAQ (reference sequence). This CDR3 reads CASSPGTGGNDVNQPQHF. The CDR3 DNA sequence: TGTGCCAGCAGCCCCGGCACAGGGGGGAATGATGTCAATCAGCCCCAGCATTTT.

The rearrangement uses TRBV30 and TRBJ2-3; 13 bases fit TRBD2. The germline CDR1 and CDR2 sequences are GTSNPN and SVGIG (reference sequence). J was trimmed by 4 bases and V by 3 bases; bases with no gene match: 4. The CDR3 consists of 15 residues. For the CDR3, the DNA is TGTGCCTGGAGACTAGCGGGGGGGCTCGCAGATACGCAGTATTTT. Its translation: CAWRLAGGLADTQYF.

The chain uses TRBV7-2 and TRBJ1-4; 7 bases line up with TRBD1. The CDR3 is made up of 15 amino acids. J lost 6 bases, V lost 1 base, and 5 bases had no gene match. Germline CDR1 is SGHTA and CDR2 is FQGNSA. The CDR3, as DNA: TGTGCCAGCAGCTTAGGGGGACAGCTACATGAAAAACTGTTTTTT. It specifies CASSLGGQLHEKLFF.

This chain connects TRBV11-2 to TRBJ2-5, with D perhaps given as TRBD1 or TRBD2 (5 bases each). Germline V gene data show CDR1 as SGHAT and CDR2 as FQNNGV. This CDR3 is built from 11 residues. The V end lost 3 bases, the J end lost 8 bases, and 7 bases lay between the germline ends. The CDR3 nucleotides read TGTGCCAGCAGCTTGGGACCAACCCAGTACTTC. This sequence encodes CASSLGPTQYF.

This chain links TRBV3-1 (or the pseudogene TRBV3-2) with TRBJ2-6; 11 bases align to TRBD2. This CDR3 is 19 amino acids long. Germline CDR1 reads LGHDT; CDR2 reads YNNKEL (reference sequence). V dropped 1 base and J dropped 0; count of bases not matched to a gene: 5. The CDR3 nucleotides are TGTGCCAGCAGCCAAGGACTAGCGGGGTTCCGCTCTGGGGCCAACGTCCTGACTTTC. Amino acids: CASSQGLAGFRSGANVLTF.

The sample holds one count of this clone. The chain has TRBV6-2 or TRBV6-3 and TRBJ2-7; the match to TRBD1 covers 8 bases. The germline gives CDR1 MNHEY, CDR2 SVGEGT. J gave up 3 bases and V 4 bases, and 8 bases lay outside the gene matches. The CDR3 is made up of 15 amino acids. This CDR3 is CASSSPDRDNYEQYF. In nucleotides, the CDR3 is TGTGCCAGCAGTTCCCCGGACAGGGACAACTACGAGCAGTACTTC.